This section outlines one T cell receptor beta chain sequence together with its context. No antigen is known for it. With 0 bases removed from V and 3 bases from J, the gap between germline ends came to 10 bases. The CDR3 runs 15 residues. Germline V CDR1 and CDR2: SGHNT, YYREEE (reference sequence). This sample was included in a study of cytomegalovirus exposure and HLA in healthy donors. Study-wide points: Most observed TCR sequences were rare, whereas some public TCRs were detected in many donors. The study flagged about 150 TCR beta chains as cytomegalovirus-associated. A few chains linked to CMV were shown in vitro to be specific for CMV antigens. Reports indicated that the classifier achieved high specificity and sensitivity in diagnosing cytomegalovirus status.

TCRdb keeps only in-frame clones here, not all; method: immunoSEQ multiplex PCR. This table holds 150,000 to 200,000 clones, 86% found once. This chain joins TRBV5-4 and TRBJ2-1; possibly TRBD1 for D (6 bases). The material sequenced was PBMCs. This TCR came from a woman aged 25 to 39 in good health and CMV-seronegative. CDR3 bases: TGTGCCAGCAGCTTGGTGGTAGGGGGCTACAATGAGCAGTTCTTC. Its protein product is CASSLVVGGYNEQFF.